The clone carrying this TCR beta chain came up a few times. V was pared by 1 base and J by 11 bases, with 12 bases between. CDR3 length: 12 residues. CDR1 and CDR2 (germline): SEHNR, FQNEAQ (reference sequence). Measured with immunoSEQ multiplex PCR; TCRdb has only the in-frame clones, and not every one. The table includes around 380,000 clones, about 85% detected once. Treatment of the sample: over 15 received Ad26.COV2.S at low or high dose, single or two shots; 5 received placebo; per-sample allocation not given. On day 63 after the first injection, vaccine and placebo recipients gave samples. This sample was taken from a study of Ad26.COV2.S vaccination and SARS-CoV-2 variants.

This TCR came from a person aged 18-65 years who received the Ad26.COV2.S COVID-19 vaccine or a placebo. The sequenced sample was peripheral blood, obtained in a trial of Ad26.COV2.S vaccine versus placebo. The chain joins TRBV7-9 to TRBJ2-7; possibly TRBD2 for D (6 bases). The CDR3 bases are TGTGCCAGCAGCTTAGGGACGGGCGGGAAGTACTTC. It yields the protein CASSLGTGGKYF.